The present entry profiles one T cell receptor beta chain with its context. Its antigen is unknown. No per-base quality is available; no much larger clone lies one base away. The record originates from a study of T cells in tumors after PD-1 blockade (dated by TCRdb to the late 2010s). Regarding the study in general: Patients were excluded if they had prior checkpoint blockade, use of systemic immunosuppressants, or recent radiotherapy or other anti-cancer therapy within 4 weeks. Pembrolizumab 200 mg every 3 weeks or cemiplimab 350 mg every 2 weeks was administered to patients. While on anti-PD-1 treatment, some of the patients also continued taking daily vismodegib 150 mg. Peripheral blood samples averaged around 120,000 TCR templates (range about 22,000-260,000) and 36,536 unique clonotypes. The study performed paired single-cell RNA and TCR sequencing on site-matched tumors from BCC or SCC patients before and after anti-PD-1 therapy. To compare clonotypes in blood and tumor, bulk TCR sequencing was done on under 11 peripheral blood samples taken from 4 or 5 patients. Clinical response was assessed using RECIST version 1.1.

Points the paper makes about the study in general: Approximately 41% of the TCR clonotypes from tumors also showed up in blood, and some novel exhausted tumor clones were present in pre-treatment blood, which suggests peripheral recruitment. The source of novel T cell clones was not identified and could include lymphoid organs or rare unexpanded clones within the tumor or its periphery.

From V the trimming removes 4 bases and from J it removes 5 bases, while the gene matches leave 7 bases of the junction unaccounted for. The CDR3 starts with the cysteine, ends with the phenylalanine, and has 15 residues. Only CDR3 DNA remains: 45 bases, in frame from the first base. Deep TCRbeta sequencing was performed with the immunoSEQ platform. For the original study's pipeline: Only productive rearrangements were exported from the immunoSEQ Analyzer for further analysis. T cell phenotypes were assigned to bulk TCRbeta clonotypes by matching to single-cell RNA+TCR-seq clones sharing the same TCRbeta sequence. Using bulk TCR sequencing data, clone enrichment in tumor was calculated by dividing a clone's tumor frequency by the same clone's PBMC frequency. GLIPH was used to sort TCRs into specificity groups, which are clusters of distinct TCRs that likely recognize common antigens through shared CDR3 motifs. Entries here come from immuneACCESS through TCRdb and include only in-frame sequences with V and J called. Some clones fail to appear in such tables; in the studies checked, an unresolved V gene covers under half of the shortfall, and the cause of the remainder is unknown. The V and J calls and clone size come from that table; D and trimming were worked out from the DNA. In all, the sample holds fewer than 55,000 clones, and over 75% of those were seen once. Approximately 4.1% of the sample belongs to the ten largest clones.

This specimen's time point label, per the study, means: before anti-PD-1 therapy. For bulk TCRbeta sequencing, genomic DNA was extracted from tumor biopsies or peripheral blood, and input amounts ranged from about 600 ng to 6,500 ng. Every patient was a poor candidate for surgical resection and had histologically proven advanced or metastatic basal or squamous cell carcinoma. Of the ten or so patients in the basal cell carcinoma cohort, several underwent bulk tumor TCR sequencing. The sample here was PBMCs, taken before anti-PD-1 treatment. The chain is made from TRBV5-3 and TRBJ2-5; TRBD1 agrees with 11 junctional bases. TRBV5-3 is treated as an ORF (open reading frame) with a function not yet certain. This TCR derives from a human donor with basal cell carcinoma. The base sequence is TGTGCCAGAAGCGTCGGACAGGGGGCGCGGGAGACCCAGTACTTC. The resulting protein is CARSVGQGARETQYF.